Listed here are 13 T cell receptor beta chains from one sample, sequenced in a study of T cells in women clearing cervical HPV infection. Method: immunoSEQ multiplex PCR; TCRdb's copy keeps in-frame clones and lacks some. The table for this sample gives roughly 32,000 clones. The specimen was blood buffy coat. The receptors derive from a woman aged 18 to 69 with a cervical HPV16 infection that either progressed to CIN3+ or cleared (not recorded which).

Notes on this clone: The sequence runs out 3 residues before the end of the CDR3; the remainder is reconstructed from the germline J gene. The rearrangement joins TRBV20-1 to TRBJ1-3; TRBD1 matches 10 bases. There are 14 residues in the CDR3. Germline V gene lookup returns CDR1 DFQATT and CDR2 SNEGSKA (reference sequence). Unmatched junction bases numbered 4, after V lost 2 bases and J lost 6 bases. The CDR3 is CSARWDRGLNTIYF. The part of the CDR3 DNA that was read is TGCAGTGCTAGATGGGACAGGGGATTAAACACC.

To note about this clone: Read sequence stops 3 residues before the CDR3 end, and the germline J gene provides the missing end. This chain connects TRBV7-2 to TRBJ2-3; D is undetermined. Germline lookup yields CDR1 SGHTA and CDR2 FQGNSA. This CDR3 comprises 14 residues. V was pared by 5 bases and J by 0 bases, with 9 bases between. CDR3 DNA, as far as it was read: TGTGCCAGCAGCCGGGTTCAGAGCACAGATACG. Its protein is CASSRVQSTDT. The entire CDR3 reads CASSRVQSTDTQYF. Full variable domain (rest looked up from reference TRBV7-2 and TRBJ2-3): GAGVSQSPSNKVTEKGKDVELRCDPISGHTALYWYRQSLGQGLEFLIYFQGNSAPDKSGLPSDRFSAERTGGSVSTLTIQRTQQEDSAVYLCASSRVQSTDTQYFGPGTRLTVL.

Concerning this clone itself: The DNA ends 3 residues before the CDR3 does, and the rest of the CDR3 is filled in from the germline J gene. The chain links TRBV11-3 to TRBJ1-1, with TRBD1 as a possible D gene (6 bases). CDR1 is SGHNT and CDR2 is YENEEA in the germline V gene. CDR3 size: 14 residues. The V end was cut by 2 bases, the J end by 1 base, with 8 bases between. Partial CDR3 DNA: TGTGCCAGCAGCTTAACAGGGTGGAACACTGAA. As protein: CASSLTGWNTE. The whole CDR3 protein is CASSLTGWNTEAFF.

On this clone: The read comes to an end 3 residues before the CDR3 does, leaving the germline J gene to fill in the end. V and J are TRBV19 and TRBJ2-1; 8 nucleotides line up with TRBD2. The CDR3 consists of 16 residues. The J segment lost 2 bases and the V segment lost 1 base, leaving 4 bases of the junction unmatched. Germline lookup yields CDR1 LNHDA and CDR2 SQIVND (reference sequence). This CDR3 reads CASSIVSSGPYNEQFF. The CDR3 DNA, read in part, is TGTGCCAGTAGTATAGTCTCTAGCGGGCCCTACAATGAG.

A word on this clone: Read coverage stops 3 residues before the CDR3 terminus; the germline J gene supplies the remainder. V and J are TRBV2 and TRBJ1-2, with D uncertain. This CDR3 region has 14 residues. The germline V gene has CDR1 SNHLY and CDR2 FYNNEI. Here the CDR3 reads CASGEIAFTDTYTF. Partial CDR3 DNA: TGTGCCAGCGGGGAAATAGCGTTCACAGATACC.

CDR3 loop: CASSFSGAGQPQYF. The CDR3 bases that were read are TGTGCCAGCAGCTTCTCAGGGGCAGGGCAGCCG. V usage is TRBV11-3 and J usage is TRBJ2-3; weak D call: TRBD1 (6 bases). The read ends 3 residues shy of where the CDR3 ends; the end is completed using the germline J gene. CDR3 length: 14 amino acids. Germline values: CDR1 SGHNT, CDR2 YENEEA.

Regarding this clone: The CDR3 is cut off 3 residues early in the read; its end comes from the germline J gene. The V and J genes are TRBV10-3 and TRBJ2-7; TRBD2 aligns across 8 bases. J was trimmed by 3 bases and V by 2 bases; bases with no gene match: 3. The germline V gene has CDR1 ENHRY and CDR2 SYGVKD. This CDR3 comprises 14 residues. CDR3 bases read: TGTGCCATCAGTGAGGAAAGCGGGGGCTACGAG. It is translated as CAISEESGGYE. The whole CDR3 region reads CAISEESGGYEQYF.

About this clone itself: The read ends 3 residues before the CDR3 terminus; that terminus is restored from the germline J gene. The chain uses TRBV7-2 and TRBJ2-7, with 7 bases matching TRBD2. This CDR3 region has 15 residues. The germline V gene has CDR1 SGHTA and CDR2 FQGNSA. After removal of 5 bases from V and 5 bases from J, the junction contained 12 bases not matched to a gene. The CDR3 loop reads CASSPMGGSRNEQYF. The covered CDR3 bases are TGTGCCAGCAGCCCGATGGGCGGGAGTCGGAACGAG.

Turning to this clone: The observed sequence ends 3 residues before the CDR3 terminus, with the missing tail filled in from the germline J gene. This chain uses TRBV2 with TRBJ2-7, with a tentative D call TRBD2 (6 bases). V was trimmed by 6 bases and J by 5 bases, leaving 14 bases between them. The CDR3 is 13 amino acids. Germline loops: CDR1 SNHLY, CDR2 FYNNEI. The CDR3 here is CASREGRGNEQYF. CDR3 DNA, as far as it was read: TGTGCCAGCAGGGAGGGTCGCGGGAACGAG.

The CDR3 protein is CASSSAGTGSGYTF. Incomplete CDR3 DNA: TGTGCCAGCAGTTCCGCCGGGACAGGGTCCGGC. This rearrangement joins TRBV7-8 to TRBJ1-2; TRBD1 aligns across 9 bases. The missing CDR3 end, 3 residues past where the read stops, is filled in from the germline J gene. There are 14 residues in the CDR3. The germline V gene has CDR1 SGHVS and CDR2 FQNEAQ.

CDR3 sequence: CASSLRASDYNEQFF. The CDR3 DNA, read in part, is TGTGCCAGCAGCTTAAGGGCTTCAGACTACAATGAG. The chain is built from TRBV7-9 and TRBJ2-1; D remains unclear. The CDR3 end is not reached by the read, which stops 3 residues before it; the germline J gene fills it in. V lost 2 bases to trimming and J lost 3 bases, with 11 bases between them. CDR3 size: 15 residues. CDR1 is SEHNR and CDR2 is FQNEAQ in the germline V gene (reference sequence).

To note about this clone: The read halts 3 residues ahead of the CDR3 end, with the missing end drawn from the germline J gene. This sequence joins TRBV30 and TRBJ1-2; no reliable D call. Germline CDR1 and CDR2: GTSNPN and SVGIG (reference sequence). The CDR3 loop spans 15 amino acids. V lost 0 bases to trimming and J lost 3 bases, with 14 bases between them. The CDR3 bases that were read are TGTGCCTGGAGTGTAAATATGCGGGGTGACTATGGC. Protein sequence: CAWSVNMRGDYG. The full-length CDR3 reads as CAWSVNMRGDYGYTF.

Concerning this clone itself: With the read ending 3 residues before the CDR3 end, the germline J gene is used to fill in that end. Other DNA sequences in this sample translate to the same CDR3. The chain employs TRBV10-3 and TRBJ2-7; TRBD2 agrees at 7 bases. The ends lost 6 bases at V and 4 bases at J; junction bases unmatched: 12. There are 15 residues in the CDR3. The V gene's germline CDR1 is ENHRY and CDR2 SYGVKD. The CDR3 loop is CAIRNSVAGVYEQYF. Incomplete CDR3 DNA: TGTGCCATCAGGAACTCGGTGGCGGGAGTATACGAG.